This T cell receptor beta chain was identified in a study of shared clonotypes between healthy human individuals. Across the study: Per donor, CD8 memory used one plate, CD8 naive used two, CD4 memory used three and CD4 naive used three.

V shed 3 bases and J 11 bases; nucleotides not matched to a gene: 14. Germline V gene sequence: CDR1 KGHSH, CDR2 LQKENI. This CDR3 is built from 15 residues. Turning to this clone: No antigen is known for it.

The protocol was immunoSEQ multiplex PCR, while the TCRdb copy is restricted to in-frame clones and leaves out a portion. The data contain under 1,100,000 clones, 78% of them seen just once; the ten biggest clones take up 0.55% to 0.7%. Study-wide results and limits: Researchers found naive subsets generally carried larger estimated richness than memory subsets. Clonotypes which were not shared had lower generation probabilities than clonotypes that all four donors shared. Represented diversity (both genetic and exposure-history) was limited by the small number of donors.

The rearrangement joins TRBV18 to TRBJ1-1; 8 bases align to TRBD1. This clonotype was obtained from a man between 18 and 29 years old in good health. Some clones in this sample may be carry-over from other donors' samples. Sequenced input: memory CD4+ T cells from PBMCs. Subset meaning: CD45RA-negative fraction. CDR3 region: CASSPPGQVLFRAFF. The CDR3 region has the DNA TGTGCCAGCTCACCCCCGGGACAGGTGCTGTTTCGGGCTTTCTTT.